What follows describes a single TCR beta chain. In the study's own analysis: Cell counts per sample came from amplifying reference gene primers. Here immunoSEQ multiplex PCR was the method, and the copy in TCRdb shows in-frame clones only, minus some. D and trimming come from the DNA, and the V and J calls and clone size come from that table. The data hold about 150,000 clones, with approximately 80% observed a single time. V lost 4 bases to trimming and J lost 0 bases, with 13 bases between them. Germline V CDR1 and CDR2: SGDLS, YYNGEE. CDR3 length: 15 residues. The data were taken from a study of blood T cell repertoires in COVID-19. In the study overall: The United States, Italy and Spain provided the acute and convalescent COVID-19 samples. Sources were T cells, B-cell-depleted T cells, or PBMCs; the material itself was cDNA or gDNA.

The clonotype originates from a woman in her sixties or seventies with acute or convalescent COVID-19. The specimen sequenced was peripheral blood. This chain links TRBV9 with TRBJ1-1, with D uncertain. The CDR3 sequence: CASSPLPGLNTEAFF. CDR3 nucleotides: TGTGCCAGCAGCCCCCTCCCGGGGTTGAACACTGAAGCTTTCTTT.